This T cell receptor (beta chain) was recovered during a study of blood T cell repertoires in COVID-19. Overall study context: T cells, B-cell-depleted T cells, or PBMCs provided the cDNA or gDNA that served as material.

Libraries were prepared by immunoSEQ multiplex PCR; TCRdb keeps only in-frame clonotypes and omits some of them. The repertoire holds around 140,000 clones, with around 72% as singletons. Sequencing was performed on peripheral blood. This sequence was found in a woman in her sixties with acute or convalescent COVID-19.

CDR3 DNA sequence: TGTGCCATCAGTGGGCGTACTATCGGAGATGAGCAGTTCTTC. Protein product: CAISGRTIGDEQFF. The chain carries TRBV10-3 and TRBJ2-1; D remains ambiguous. CDR3 length: 14 amino acids. Deletions cut 4 bases from V and 8 bases from J, with 15 bases between. The germline gives CDR1 ENHRY, CDR2 SYGVKD.